The 2 T cell receptor beta chains below were found in one sample sequenced in a study of OX40 agonist ivuxolimab in advanced cancers. Measured with immunoSEQ multiplex PCR; TCRdb has only the in-frame clones, and not every one. Here the sample spans roughly 92,000 clones, less than 95% being singletons. The material was CD4+ or CD8+ T cells sorted from blood, obtained in a trial of the OX40 agonist ivuxolimab. All receptors come from an adult with an advanced solid tumor such as melanoma, head and neck, liver or kidney cancer.

The chain uses TRBV7-9 and TRBJ1-1; maybe TRBD1 (6 bases). Germline V lookup: CDR1 SEHNR, CDR2 FQNEAQ (reference sequence). The CDR3 extends over 15 amino acids. Trimming removed 1 base from V and 5 bases from J, with 14 bases in between. CDR3 nucleotides: TGTGCCAGCAGCTTAGATTTTGGGGGGCGGACTGAAGCTTTCTTT. Protein product: CASSLDFGGRTEAFF.

About this clone itself: At one boundary the junction diverges from the germline segment, which might be a read error. The chain is built from TRBV7-9 and TRBJ2-1; 10 positions agree with TRBD2. CDR1 SEHNR and CDR2 FQNEAQ come from the germline V gene (reference sequence). This CDR3 has 16 residues. CDR3 coding DNA: TGTGCCAGCAGCCTAGCGGGAGCCCGGGGGTACAATGAGCAGTTCTTC. It translates to CASSLAGARGYNEQFF.